A selection of T cell receptor beta chains follows, all from one sample in a study of cytomegalovirus exposure and HLA in healthy donors. Produced via immunoSEQ multiplex PCR; TCRdb's table is partial and in-frame only. The profile covers roughly 65,000 clones, with about 90% appearing a single time and about 3% taken by the ten largest. What was sequenced was PBMCs. Receptors were obtained from a young man in good health and CMV-seronegative. Both conserved end residues are part of each CDR3. Each record gives: J gene, V gene, D gene, CDR3 protein. A D gene is named only where the DNA matches it firmly.

J gene: TRBJ2-7
V gene: TRBV7-2
D gene: .
CDR3 protein: CASSLVSVGGGSYEQYF

J gene: TRBJ1-2
V gene: TRBV29-1
D gene: TRBD1
CDR3 protein: CSVLGTGGSYGYTF

J gene: TRBJ1-2
V gene: TRBV29-1
D gene: TRBD1
CDR3 protein: CSVGTANGYTF

J gene: TRBJ2-5
V gene: TRBV28
D gene: TRBD1
CDR3 protein: CASGFDPTIGTRTGLYF

J gene: TRBJ2-2
V gene: TRBV13
D gene: .
CDR3 protein: CASSPPYPGSDTGELFF

J gene: TRBJ2-1
V gene: TRBV27
D gene: TRBD2
CDR3 protein: CATARESLAGNYNEQFF

J gene: TRBJ2-7
V gene: TRBV18
D gene: .
CDR3 protein: CASSPRRSQGSHEQYF

J gene: TRBJ2-4
V gene: TRBV12-1
D gene: .
CDR3 protein: CASSKGDKNIQYF

J gene: TRBJ2-7
V gene: TRBV29-1
D gene: TRBD2
CDR3 protein: CSVEGLAGVPEQYF

J gene: TRBJ1-2
V gene: TRBV7-2
D gene: .
CDR3 protein: CASSLEGRGGYTF

J gene: TRBJ2-3
V gene: TRBV7-9
D gene: TRBD2
CDR3 protein: CASSLVAGATDTQYF

J gene: TRBJ2-3
V gene: TRBV6-1
D gene: TRBD2
CDR3 protein: CASIAGSPTDTQYF

J gene: TRBJ2-3
V gene: TRBV5-1
D gene: .
CDR3 protein: CASSQDFNTDTQYF

J gene: TRBJ2-2
V gene: TRBV6-5
D gene: TRBD2
CDR3 protein: CASRPGLFPGELFF

J gene: TRBJ1-2
V gene: TRBV12-5
D gene: TRBD1
CDR3 protein: CASAKLLLGQVGWDGYTF

J gene: TRBJ2-1
V gene: TRBV28
D gene: TRBD2
CDR3 protein: CASSSGLAGGYEQFF

J gene: TRBJ2-7
V gene: TRBV10-3
D gene: TRBD2
CDR3 protein: CAISESAGVSYEQYF

J gene: TRBJ2-7
V gene: TRBV4-2
D gene: TRBD2
CDR3 protein: CASSQDSGRLYEQYF

J gene: TRBJ2-1
V gene: TRBV4-3
D gene: .
CDR3 protein: CATAGQDSYNEQFF

J gene: TRBJ1-2
V gene: TRBV11-2
D gene: .
CDR3 protein: CASSLAGISGYTF

J gene: TRBJ2-7
V gene: TRBV28
D gene: TRBD2
CDR3 protein: CASIGGLAVYEQYF

J gene: TRBJ2-3
V gene: TRBV7-3
D gene: TRBD1
CDR3 protein: CASSLRDSLRPDTQYF

J gene: TRBJ1-2
V gene: TRBV25-1
D gene: .
CDR3 protein: CATSGRLPGGGYTF

J gene: TRBJ1-1
V gene: TRBV9
D gene: .
CDR3 protein: CASSARPGNTEAFF

J gene: TRBJ2-3
V gene: TRBV7-2
D gene: .
CDR3 protein: CASSLARDTQYF

J gene: TRBJ2-1
V gene: TRBV9
D gene: TRBD1
CDR3 protein: CASSASGQGSYNEQFF

J gene: TRBJ2-1
V gene: TRBV7-3
D gene: TRBD2
CDR3 protein: CASSPLAGVGFVNEQFF

J gene: TRBJ1-5
V gene: TRBV19
D gene: .
CDR3 protein: CASSRLLASNQPQHF

J gene: TRBJ2-7
V gene: TRBV28
D gene: .
CDR3 protein: CASSLRTGASYEQYF

J gene: TRBJ2-3
V gene: TRBV11-2
D gene: TRBD2
CDR3 protein: CASSGGKGLAAADTQYF

J gene: TRBJ1-1
V gene: TRBV14
D gene: .
CDR3 protein: CASSQEGVGMNTEAFF

J gene: TRBJ1-1
V gene: TRBV19
D gene: .
CDR3 protein: CASSIRLNTEAFF

J gene: TRBJ2-7
V gene: TRBV27
D gene: TRBD2
CDR3 protein: CASSLGAGGYEQYF

J gene: TRBJ2-7
V gene: TRBV11-2
D gene: .
CDR3 protein: CASSQDRGTAIEQYF

J gene: TRBJ2-5
V gene: TRBV7-9
D gene: TRBD1
CDR3 protein: CASSSPVVQGAEETQYF

J gene: TRBJ1-4
V gene: TRBV7-2
D gene: TRBD1
CDR3 protein: CASSPDRGNEKLFF

J gene: TRBJ2-2
V gene: TRBV10-3
D gene: .
CDR3 protein: CAISESRQINTGELFF

J gene: TRBJ2-1
V gene: TRBV6-5
D gene: TRBD2
CDR3 protein: CASSYSSGSYNEQFF

J gene: TRBJ2-7
V gene: TRBV7-9
D gene: .
CDR3 protein: CASKDTSSYEQYF

J gene: TRBJ2-1
V gene: TRBV30
D gene: .
CDR3 protein: CASAQSYYNEQFF

J gene: TRBJ2-7
V gene: TRBV19
D gene: .
CDR3 protein: CASSIVGAGEVPIYEQYF

J gene: TRBJ2-1
V gene: TRBV4-2
D gene: .
CDR3 protein: CASSQDRRDEQFF

J gene: TRBJ2-1
V gene: TRBV5-4
D gene: TRBD1
CDR3 protein: CASSFKQGESYNEQFF

J gene: TRBJ2-3
V gene: TRBV19
D gene: TRBD2
CDR3 protein: CASSVRGGEDTQYF